What follows is one T cell receptor (beta chain) and its context. Antigen: not known. The record originates from a study of cytomegalovirus exposure and HLA in healthy donors. Study overall: From HLA-typed donors, an early data release held tens of millions of unique TCRs. Study-level findings and limits: In a later analysis, at a false discovery rate of 0.05, roughly 18,000 TCR beta sequences were associated with HLA alleles.

The CDR3 has 18 residues. The V and J ends lost 8 bases and 0 bases, in that order; junction bases with no gene match: 13. Germline CDR1 is SGHTA and CDR2 is FQGTGA. Use of 60 Vbeta and 13 Jbeta primers characterized the PCR. Profiling relied on immunoSEQ multiplex PCR, and the TCRdb table lists in-frame clones only, not all of them. The data contain 82,000 or so clones, 10% of them seen just once; the ten biggest clones take up around 26%. Material: PBMCs. The source is a man aged 55 to 70 in good health and CMV-seropositive. V and J are TRBV7-3 and TRBJ2-6, with 7 bases identical to TRBD1. DNA for the CDR3: TGTGCCAGCCTGGCGTCCGGGACAGCCCTCTCTGGGGCCAACGTCCTGACTTTC. Translated: CASLASGTALSGANVLTF.